This TCR beta chain derives from a study of shared clonotypes between healthy human individuals. Measured with immunoSEQ multiplex PCR; TCRdb has only the in-frame clones, and not every one. The top ten hold 0.14% of the sample, which has roughly 2.5 million clones, around nine tenths seen once. This clone has a single count. Trimming stripped 5 bases from V and 9 bases from J, with 20 bases between. The CDR3 loop spans 15 amino acids. The germline V gene has CDR1 KGHSH and CDR2 LQKENI. The V and J genes are TRBV18 and TRBJ1-5; D perhaps matches TRBD1 (5 bases). Sequencing used naive CD4+ T cells sorted from blood. The subset was: CD45RA+ positively selected. This clonotype was sampled from a man between 18 and 29 years old in good health. CDR3 DNA sequence: TGTGCCAGCTCATCGGAGCAGGGAAGCATGGGGCCCCAGCATTTT. It yields the protein CASSSEQGSMGPQHF. Looking up the rest from reference TRBV18 and TRBJ1-5 gives the full variable domain: NAGVMQNPRHLVRRRGQEARLRCSPMKGHSHVYWYRQLPEEGLKFMVYLQKENIIDESGMPKERFSAEFPKEGPSILRIQQVVRGDSAAYFCASSSEQGSMGPQHFGDGTRLSIL.